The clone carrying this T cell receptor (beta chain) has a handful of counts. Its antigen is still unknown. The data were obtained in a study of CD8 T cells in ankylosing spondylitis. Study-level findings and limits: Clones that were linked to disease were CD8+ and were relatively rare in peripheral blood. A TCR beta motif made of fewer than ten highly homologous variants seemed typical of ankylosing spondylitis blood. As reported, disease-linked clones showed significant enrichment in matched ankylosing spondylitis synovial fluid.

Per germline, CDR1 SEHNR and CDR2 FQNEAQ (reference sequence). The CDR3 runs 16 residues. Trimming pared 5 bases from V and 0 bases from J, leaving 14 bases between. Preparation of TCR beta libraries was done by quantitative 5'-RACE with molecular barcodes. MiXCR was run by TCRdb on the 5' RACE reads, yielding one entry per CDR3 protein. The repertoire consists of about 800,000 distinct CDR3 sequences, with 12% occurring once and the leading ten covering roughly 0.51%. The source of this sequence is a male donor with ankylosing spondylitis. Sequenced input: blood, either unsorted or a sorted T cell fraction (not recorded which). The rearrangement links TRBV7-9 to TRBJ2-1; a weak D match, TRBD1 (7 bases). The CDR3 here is CASSTRGDPSYNEQFF. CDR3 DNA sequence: TGTGCCAGCAGCACCAGGGGGGACCCCTCCTACAATGAGCAGTTCTTC.